This T cell receptor (beta chain) was recovered during a study of post-analysis software for immune sequencing data. Looking at the study overall: Relapsing-remitting, secondary progressive and progressive-relapsing courses of multiple sclerosis were included.

Each TCR beta cDNA library carried unique molecular identifiers. TCRdb passed the PCR reads through MiXCR, listing each CDR3 protein once. This sample has some 690,000 distinct CDR3 sequences; approximately 60% occur once, and the top ten carry over 9%. Regarding this clonotype: The antigen is not known.

The study, taken as a whole, reports: Comparison with controls showed significantly lower normalized Chao1 diversity in multiple sclerosis patients.

The sample comprised blood. The source is a girl aged 2-9 years with multiple sclerosis.

The CDR3 coding sequence is TGTGCCAGCAGTTTTCTGGCGGGCCACAATGAGCAGTTCTTC. Amino acid sequence: CASSFLAGHNEQFF. V is TRBV6-2 or TRBV6-3 and J is TRBJ2-1; maybe TRBD2 (5 bases). V was pared by 4 bases and J by 5 bases, with 12 bases between. There are 14 residues in the CDR3. CDR1 and CDR2 from the germline V gene are MNHEY and SVGEGT.